A single sample is the source of the 30 T cell receptor beta chains below, sequenced in a study of CD8 T cells in Susac syndrome (dated by TCRdb to between 2018 and 2021). The method was the immunoSEQ multiplex PCR assay. RNA was extracted using the RNeasy kit, and roughly 0.45 to 1 microgram was reverse transcribed with random hexamers. Starting from the raw public reads, TCRdb applied fastp trimming at Q25, assembled clones with MiXCR and retained in-frame beta chains. Rows with a matching CDR3 protein are joined into one entry that keeps the most common DNA and genes. This sample lists around 200,000 distinct CDR3 sequences; roughly 94% were detected once. Of the sample, around 0.093% is held by the ten largest clones. What was sequenced was CD4+ T cells from PBMCs. These receptors all come from a human donor in good health.

The genes are TRBV7-9 and TRBJ2-3; D gene ambiguous. The germline V gene has CDR1 SEHNR and CDR2 FQNEAQ (reference sequence). This CDR3 contains 13 residues. Between the trimmed V and J ends, which lost 8 bases and 4 bases, there was a span of 13 bases. The CDR3 reads CASGQLGADTQYF. The CDR3 DNA is TGTGCCAGCGGCCAACTTGGGGCAGATACGCAGTATTTT.

Written as DNA, the CDR3 is TGTGCCATCAGTGAGGCGCATAGCGGGAGGGCCACCTACGAGCAGTACGTC. Its protein is CAISEAHSGRATYEQYV. The rearrangement joins TRBV10-3 to TRBJ2-7; TRBD2 agrees at 11 bases. This CDR3 region has 17 residues. V lost 2 bases to trimming and J lost 2 bases; unmatched junction nucleotides: 8. Germline V gives CDR1 ENHRY, CDR2 SYGVKD.

The chain combines TRBV7-8 with TRBJ1-1; possibly TRBD1 for D (6 bases). This CDR3 is built from 15 residues. V was clipped by 3 bases and J by 2 bases, with 13 bases between them. CDR1 and CDR2 from the germline V gene are SGHVS and FQNEAQ. In DNA, the CDR3 is TGTGCCAGCAGCTTCACCGGGACAAGAAACACTGAAGCTTTCTTT. Translating gives CASSFTGTRNTEAFF.

V gene TRBV30 combines with J gene TRBJ2-3, with 9 bases identical to TRBD2. V was pared by 8 bases and J by 1 base, with 7 bases of the junction left unmatched. The CDR3 consists of 14 residues. From germline, CDR1 is GTSNPN and CDR2 SVGIG (reference sequence). The chain's CDR3 is CAHSRTSGTDTQYF. The CDR3 nucleotides are TGTGCCCATTCAAGGACTAGCGGCACAGATACGCAGTATTTT. Together with reference TRBV30 and TRBJ2-3, the CDR3 gives the full variable domain: SQTIHQWPATLVQPVGSPLSLECTVEGTSNPNLYWYRQAAGRGLQLLFYSVGIGQISSEVPQNLSASRPQDRQFILSSKKLLLSDSGFYLCAHSRTSGTDTQYFGPGTRLTVL.

The genes are TRBV23-1 and TRBJ1-2; D uncertain. TRBV23-1 is given ORF status, its function remaining uncertain. The length of the CDR3 is 15 residues. V lost 0 bases, J lost 6 bases, and 14 bases lay in between. The CDR3 here is CASSQSLWPRHGYTF. CDR3 nucleotides: TGCGCCAGCAGTCAATCTTTATGGCCTCGCCATGGCTACACCTTC.

The chain combines TRBV5-1 with TRBJ2-1, with D hard to call. CDR1 SGHRS and CDR2 YFSETQ come from the germline V gene. With 0 bases removed from V and 5 bases from J, the gap between germline ends came to 9 bases. CDR3 length: 14 residues. The CDR3 DNA reads as TGCGCCAGCAGCTTGGCCCCGACAAACAATGAGCAGTTCTTC. This gives the protein CASSLAPTNNEQFF.

The chain recombines TRBV14 with TRBJ2-5; possible D gene TRBD1, 5 bases. Deletions cut 3 bases from V and 0 bases from J, with 23 bases between. Germline lookup yields CDR1 SGHDN and CDR2 FVKESK. CDR3 length equals 19 residues. In nucleotides, the CDR3 is TGTGCCAGCAGCCAGCCCTTCGTAAGGGGCAGTCTGTACCAAGAGACCCAGTACTTC. Translated, it gives CASSQPFVRGSLYQETQYF.

This clonotype was picked up one time. The J gene is TRBJ2-5, the V gene TRBV28; no definite D call. This CDR3 spans 13 amino acids. The germline V and J ends were trimmed by 5 bases and 0 bases, with 7 bases remaining between them. The V gene's germline CDR1 is MDHEN and CDR2 SYDVKM. The CDR3 DNA reads as TGTGCCAGCAGTGGACCGAACCAAGAGACCCAGTACTTC. This encodes CASSGPNQETQYF.

The chain carries TRBV4-1 and TRBJ1-1; D may be TRBD1 (5 bases). V lost 0 bases and J 7 bases, leaving 9 bases between the germline ends. This CDR3 is 13 amino acids long. Germline values: CDR1 MGHRA, CDR2 YSYEKL. CDR3 loop: CASSQEGAREAFF. The CDR3 DNA reads as TGCGCCAGCAGCCAAGAAGGGGCTCGTGAAGCTTTCTTT.

The V and J genes are TRBV27 and TRBJ1-2, with D possibly being TRBD1 (6 bases). Germline loops: CDR1 MNHEY, CDR2 SMNVEV (reference sequence). V dropped 10 bases and J dropped 6 bases, with 18 bases sitting between them. This CDR3 is built from 13 residues. CDR3 DNA: TGTGCCAAGGGCGTGAGGGGGGCCAATGGCTACACCTTC. Translated, it gives CAKGVRGANGYTF.

CDR3 bases: TGCAGCGTTGATAACTATGGCTACACCTTC. The encoded protein is CSVDNYGYTF. The chain uses TRBV29-1 and TRBJ1-2, with D unresolved. This CDR3 has 10 amino acids. Germline V gives CDR1 SQVTM, CDR2 ANQGSEA. V was clipped by 3 bases and J by 1 base, with 0 bases between them.

This chain connects TRBV29-1 to TRBJ2-2; no clear D gene. This CDR3 contains 12 residues. V was cut by 5 bases and J by 6 bases, with 10 bases left in between. CDR1 and CDR2 (germline): SQVTM, ANQGSEA. As DNA, the CDR3 is TGCAGCGTTTCGCTTGGAGCCGGGGAGCTGTTTTTT. Encoded protein: CSVSLGAGELFF.

This sequence joins TRBV29-1 and TRBJ2-1; TRBD2 might be the D (6 bases). Germline values: CDR1 SQVTM, CDR2 ANQGSEA. V was pared by 4 bases and J by 8 bases, with 24 bases between. The CDR3 sequence is 16 residues long. The CDR3 sequence: CSVGGTALITIDEQFF. The CDR3 bases are TGCAGCGTTGGCGGGACCGCCCTTATCACAATCGATGAGCAGTTCTTC.

The rearrangement joins TRBV7-6 to TRBJ2-3; D remains unclear. Trimming shortened V by 4 bases and J by 1 base, and 9 bases separated the two germline ends. The germline CDR1 and CDR2 sequences are SGHVS and FNYEAQ. CDR3 size: 14 residues. For the CDR3, the DNA is TGTGCCAGCAGCTCGCTAGGAGGCACAGATACGCAGTATTTT. Amino acids: CASSSLGGTDTQYF.

The gene calls are TRBV29-1 and TRBJ1-5; D is possibly TRBD1 (5 bases). With 2 bases removed from V and 3 bases from J, the gap between germline ends came to 17 bases. Per germline, CDR1 SQVTM and CDR2 ANQGSEA. This CDR3 comprises 16 residues. CDR3 amino acids: CSVERDGIMDNQPQHF. As DNA, the CDR3 is TGCAGCGTTGAAAGGGACGGGATCATGGACAATCAGCCCCAGCATTTT.

The chain employs TRBV30 and TRBJ2-7; D is possibly TRBD1 (6 bases). Trimming left V 2 bases short and J 4 bases short, with 12 bases between. This CDR3 is 13 amino acids long. Germline V CDR1 and CDR2: GTSNPN, SVGIG (reference sequence). CDR3 sequence: CAWSPQGQYEQYV. CDR3 nucleotide sequence: TGTGCCTGGAGTCCACAGGGTCAATACGAGCAGTACGTC.

The CDR3 DNA follows: TGTGCCAGCAGCTACCGACTAGTGGATACGCAGTATTTT. Translated, it gives CASSYRLVDTQYF. V usage is TRBV7-2 and J usage is TRBJ2-3; D is possibly TRBD2 (6 bases). Per germline, CDR1 SGHTA and CDR2 FQGNSA. This CDR3 comprises 13 residues. V lost 4 bases to trimming and J lost 6 bases, with 11 bases between them. The full variable domain, rest sourced from reference TRBV7-2 and TRBJ2-3, is GAGVSQSPSNKVTEKGKDVELRCDPISGHTALYWYRQSLGQGLEFLIYFQGNSAPDKSGLPSDRFSAERTGGSVSTLTIQRTQQEDSAVYLCASSYRLVDTQYFGPGTRLTVL.

The V gene is TRBV5-1, the J gene TRBJ1-1; D remains ambiguous. The CDR3 length is 17 residues. Germline V CDR1 and CDR2: SGHRS, YFSETQ. Trimming took off 0 bases at V and 1 base at J, with 16 bases between the two ends. CDR3 DNA: TGCGCCAGCAGCTTGGCGGGGTCCCTCACGCGGAACACTGAAGCTTTCTTT. It translates to CASSLAGSLTRNTEAFF. The full variable domain, completed using reference TRBV5-1 and TRBJ1-1, is KAGVTQTPRYLIKTRGQQVTLSCSPISGHRSVSWYQQTPGQGLQFLFEYFSETQRNKGNFPGRFSGRQFSNSRSEMNVSTLELGDSALYLCASSLAGSLTRNTEAFFGQGTRLTVV.

V usage is TRBV4-1 and J usage is TRBJ2-2, with D unclear. Per germline, CDR1 MGHRA and CDR2 YSYEKL. The CDR3 sequence is 17 residues long. Trimming took 0 bases from V and 4 from J, leaving 15 bases between them. The DNA for the CDR3 is TGCGCCAGCAGCCAAGAAGTCGGAGTAGCTGTCACCGGGGAGCTGTTTTTT. This encodes CASSQEVGVAVTGELFF.

The chain has TRBV9 and TRBJ2-1; 7 nucleotides line up with TRBD1. CDR1 is SGDLS, CDR2 YYNGEE, per germline. The junction had 15 bases not matched to a gene; V was cut back by 0 bases and J by 3 bases. The CDR3 covers 19 residues. As DNA, the CDR3 is TGTGCCAGCAGCGTAGATCTGGACAGGAGACGTAGAAACTACAATGAGCAGTTCTTC. This encodes CASSVDLDRRRRNYNEQFF.

The chain has TRBV29-1 and TRBJ1-2; 11 bases are shared with TRBD1. Germline V lookup: CDR1 SQVTM, CDR2 ANQGSEA. CDR3 size: 13 residues. The V and J ends lost 7 bases and 6 bases, in that order; junction bases with no gene match: 7. The CDR3 DNA reads as TGCAGCGCCGGGACAGGGGGGATGAATGGCTACACCTTC. Translated: CSAGTGGMNGYTF.

This clonotype was counted a single time. The chain couples TRBV2 to TRBJ2-4, with D unclear. CDR3 size: 14 residues. Germline V lookup: CDR1 SNHLY, CDR2 FYNNEI. Trimming left V 11 bases short and J 0 bases short, with 14 bases between. This chain's CDR3 is CALLQDLAKNIQYF. The CDR3 region has the DNA TGTGCCCTGCTCCAGGATCTAGCCAAAAACATTCAGTACTTC.

The gene calls are TRBV28 and TRBJ2-3, with D possibly being TRBD2 (7 bases). CDR3 size: 15 residues. Germline V gene data show CDR1 as MDHEN and CDR2 as SYDVKM. Deletions cut 7 bases from V and 3 bases from J, with 17 bases between. CDR3 DNA: TGTGCCAGCAAAGGAGGGGGGGATAGGACAGATACGCAGTATTTT. Protein: CASKGGGDRTDTQYF.

The genes are TRBV29-1 and TRBJ1-1; D not resolved. Germline V gene sequence: CDR1 SQVTM, CDR2 ANQGSEA. The CDR3 is 10 amino acids. Trimming pared 2 bases from V and 10 bases from J, leaving 8 bases between. The CDR3 DNA sequence: TGCAGCGTTGAACGTATGGGAGCTTTCTTT. It is translated as CSVERMGAFF. Based on the CDR3 plus reference TRBV29-1 and TRBJ1-1, the full variable domain is SAVISQKPSRDICQRGTSLTIQCQVDSQVTMMFWYRQQPGQSLTLIATANQGSEATYESGFVIDKFPISRPNLTFSTLTVSNMSPEDSSIYLCSVERMGAFFGQGTRLTVV.

This chain links TRBV18 with TRBJ1-2, with 11 bases fitting TRBD1. The CDR3 covers 15 residues. Germline V gene lookup returns CDR1 KGHSH and CDR2 LQKENI. With 2 bases clipped from V and 7 bases from J, the junction kept 6 bases outside the gene matches. The CDR3 loop is CASSPSGQGDFGYTF. In DNA, the CDR3 is TGTGCCAGCTCACCATCGGGACAGGGGGACTTTGGCTACACCTTC.

The chain couples TRBV3-1 to TRBJ2-1; a possible D gene is TRBD2 (6 bases). The CDR3 spans 14 residues. Germline values: CDR1 LGHDT, CDR2 YNNKEL (reference sequence). V gave up 6 bases and J gave up 3 bases, with 12 bases separating them. The CDR3 region is CASSGRGHYNEQFF. DNA of the CDR3: TGTGCCAGCAGTGGGCGGGGCCACTACAATGAGCAGTTCTTC.

The chain is built from TRBV20-1 and TRBJ1-2; D is ambiguous. The CDR3 is 13 residues long. The germline gives CDR1 DFQATT, CDR2 SNEGSKA (reference sequence). V was pared by 1 base and J by 0 bases, with 6 bases between. The chain's CDR3 is CSARVYSNYGYTF. For the CDR3, the DNA is TGCAGTGCTAGAGTGTATTCTAACTATGGCTACACCTTC.

V is TRBV11-2 and J is TRBJ2-1; D might be TRBD2 (5 bases). CDR3 length: 15 residues. Trimming stripped 5 bases from V and 4 bases from J, with 15 bases between. CDR1 is SGHAT and CDR2 is FQNNGV in the germline V gene. CDR3 region: CASSLGIFGYNEQFF. The CDR3 bases are TGTGCCAGCAGCCTCGGGATCTTTGGGTACAATGAGCAGTTCTTC.

The chain carries TRBV29-1 and TRBJ2-5, with D unclear. From germline, CDR1 is SQVTM and CDR2 ANQGSEA. The CDR3 contains 13 residues. Trimming shortened V by 1 base and J by 4 bases, and 10 bases separated the two germline ends. Written as DNA, the CDR3 is TGCAGCGTTGAAGTATCACGCGGAGAGACCCAGTACTTC. Its protein is CSVEVSRGETQYF.

The CDR3 DNA sequence: TGCAGCGCGGATTCTGGGCCAGAGGGTCCTGAGACCCAGTACTTC. Amino acid sequence: CSADSGPEGPETQYF. J is TRBJ2-5 and V is TRBV29-1; a possible D gene is TRBD2 (5 bases). The V and J ends lost 7 bases and 5 bases respectively, with 23 bases between them. Looked up from germline, CDR1 is SQVTM and CDR2 is ANQGSEA. The CDR3 covers 15 residues. Supplemented by reference TRBV29-1 and TRBJ2-5, the full variable domain reads SAVISQKPSRDICQRGTSLTIQCQVDSQVTMMFWYRQQPGQSLTLIATANQGSEATYESGFVIDKFPISRPNLTFSTLTVSNMSPEDSSIYLCSADSGPEGPETQYFGPGTRLLVL.